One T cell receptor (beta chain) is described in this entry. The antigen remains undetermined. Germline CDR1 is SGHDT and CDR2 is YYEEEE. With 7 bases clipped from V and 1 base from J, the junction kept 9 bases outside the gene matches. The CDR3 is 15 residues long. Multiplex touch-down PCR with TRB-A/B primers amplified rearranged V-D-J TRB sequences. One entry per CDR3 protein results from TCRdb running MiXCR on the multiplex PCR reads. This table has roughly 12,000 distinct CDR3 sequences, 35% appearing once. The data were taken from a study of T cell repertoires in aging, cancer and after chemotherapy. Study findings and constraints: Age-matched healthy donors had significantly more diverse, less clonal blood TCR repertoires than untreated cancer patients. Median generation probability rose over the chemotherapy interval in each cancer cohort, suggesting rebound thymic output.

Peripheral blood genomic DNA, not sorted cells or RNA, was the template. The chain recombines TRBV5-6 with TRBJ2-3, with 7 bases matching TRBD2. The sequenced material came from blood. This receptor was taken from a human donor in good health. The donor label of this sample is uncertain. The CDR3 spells CASWGGGAGTDTQYF. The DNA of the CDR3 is TGTGCCAGCTGGGGGGGGGGAGCCGGCACAGATACGCAGTATTTT. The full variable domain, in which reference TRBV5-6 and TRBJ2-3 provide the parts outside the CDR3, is DAGVTQSPTHLIKTRGQQVTLRCSPKSGHDTVSWYQQALGQGPQFIFQYYEEEERQRGNFPDRFSGHQFPNYSSELNVNALLLGDSALYLCASWGGGAGTDTQYFGPGTRLTVL.